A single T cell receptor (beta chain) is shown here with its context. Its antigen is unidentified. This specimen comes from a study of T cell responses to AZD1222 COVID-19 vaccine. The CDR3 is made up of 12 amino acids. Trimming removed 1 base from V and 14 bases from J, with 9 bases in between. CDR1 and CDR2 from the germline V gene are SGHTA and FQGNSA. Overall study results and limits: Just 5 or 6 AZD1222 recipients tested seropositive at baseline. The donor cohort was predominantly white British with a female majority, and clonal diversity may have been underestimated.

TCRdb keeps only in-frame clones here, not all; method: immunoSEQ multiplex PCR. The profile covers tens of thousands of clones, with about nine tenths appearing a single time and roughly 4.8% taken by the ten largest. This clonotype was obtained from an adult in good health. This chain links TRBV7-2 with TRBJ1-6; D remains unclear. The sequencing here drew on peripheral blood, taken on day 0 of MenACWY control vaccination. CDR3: CASSLESITLHF. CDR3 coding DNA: TGTGCCAGCAGCTTAGAATCAATAACCCTCCACTTT. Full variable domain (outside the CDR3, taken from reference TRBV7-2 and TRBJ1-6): GAGVSQSPSNKVTEKGKDVELRCDPISGHTALYWYRQSLGQGLEFLIYFQGNSAPDKSGLPSDRFSAERTGGSVSTLTIQRTQQEDSAVYLCASSLESITLHFGNGTRLTVT.